This record covers a single T cell receptor beta chain. What it binds is unknown. The data were obtained in a study of graft-versus-host responses after intestinal transplantation. Study-wide points: Recipient marrow showed GvH clones, some seen first in ileum or blood.

Germline V lookup: CDR1 LNHDA, CDR2 SQIVND (reference sequence). With 4 bases clipped from V and 4 bases from J, the junction kept 9 bases outside the gene matches. The CDR3 spans 16 residues. TCRdb's copy holds only in-frame clones and misses some; the assay was immunoSEQ multiplex PCR. In the table there are 75,000 to 100,000 clones, 91% of which are singletons. Sequenced material: unstimulated CD4+ T cells sorted from spleen or lymph node cells, taken before transplant. This receptor was identified in a human donor who was the organ donor for an intestinal transplant. This rearrangement joins TRBV19 to TRBJ2-5, with 10 positions matching TRBD1. The chain's CDR3 is CASSRTTGGGGETQYF. The CDR3 region has the DNA TGTGCCAGTAGTAGAACGACAGGGGGCGGGGGAGAGACCCAGTACTTC.